The 15 T cell receptor beta chains below come from one sample, sequenced in a study of blood T cell repertoires in COVID-19. The data were produced by immunoSEQ multiplex PCR, yet TCRdb's version contains in-frame clones alone and is incomplete. The sample shows around 400,000 clones, around 92% of them seen only once. The sequenced sample consisted of peripheral blood. These receptors were collected from a man aged 35 to 55 with acute or convalescent COVID-19.

The chain joins TRBV7-6 to TRBJ2-7; 10 bases match TRBD2. The ends lost 5 bases at V and 4 bases at J; junction bases unmatched: 8. Germline loops: CDR1 SGHVS, CDR2 FNYEAQ. The CDR3 has 15 amino acids. The CDR3 here is CASSQVPGLAYEQYF. In nucleotides, the CDR3 is TGTGCCAGCAGCCAGGTACCGGGACTAGCGTACGAGCAGTACTTC.

V and J are TRBV3-1 (or the pseudogene TRBV3-2) and TRBJ2-5, with a possible D match to TRBD1 (5 bases). The V gene's germline CDR1 is LGHDT and CDR2 YNNKEL (reference sequence). The ends were cut back, 0 bases at V and 1 base at J, with 9 bases in the middle. The CDR3 is 15 residues long. The CDR3 here is CASSQESRVQETQYF. DNA for the CDR3: TGTGCCAGCAGCCAAGAGAGCAGGGTCCAAGAGACCCAGTACTTC.

The chain has TRBV7-2 and TRBJ2-7; 9 positions match TRBD2. V lost 6 bases and J lost 4; bases outside the gene matches: 10. CDR3 length: 15 residues. Germline-derived CDR1 and CDR2 are SGHTA and FQGNSA. CDR3 loop: CASRLIGGGVYEQYF. In nucleotides, the CDR3 is TGTGCCAGCAGACTTATCGGCGGGGGGGTATACGAGCAGTACTTC.

This clone was observed a single time. This sequence joins TRBV4-3 and TRBJ1-1, with 7 bases identical to TRBD1. The CDR3 spans 15 residues. Trimming took 4 bases from V and 1 from J; bases not matched to a gene: 6. Germline V CDR1 and CDR2: LGHNA, YSLEER. CDR3 protein: CASSRSTGENTEAFF. The CDR3 bases are TGCGCCAGCAGCCGTAGTACAGGGGAGAACACTGAAGCTTTCTTT.

This rearrangement joins TRBV28 to TRBJ1-5, with D possibly TRBD1 on 5 matching bases. Per germline, CDR1 MDHEN and CDR2 SYDVKM. Between the trimmed V and J ends, which lost 2 bases and 6 bases, there was a span of 11 bases. This CDR3 has 14 residues. The CDR3 bases are TGTGCCAGCAGTTTAATCAGGGTTACTCAGCCCCAGCATTTT. This codes for CASSLIRVTQPQHF. Together with reference TRBV28 and TRBJ1-5, the CDR3 gives the full variable domain: DVKVTQSSRYLVKRTGEKVFLECVQDMDHENMFWYRQDPGLGLRLIYFSYDVKMKEKGDIPEGYSVSREKKERFSLILESASTNQTSMYLCASSLIRVTQPQHFGDGTRLSIL.

The rearrangement links TRBV9 to TRBJ2-5; TRBD1 matches at 7 bases. The CDR3 has 14 amino acids. The germline CDR1 and CDR2 sequences are SGDLS and YYNGEE. V lost 0 bases and J lost 2; bases outside the gene matches: 1. The CDR3 loop reads CASSVGTGQETQYF. CDR3 bases: TGTGCCAGCAGCGTAGGGACAGGACAAGAGACCCAGTACTTC.

The chain has TRBV11-1 and TRBJ2-5, with D possibly being TRBD2 (5 bases). The CDR3 is 15 amino acids. V was cut by 5 bases and J by 2 bases, with 15 bases left in between. CDR1 and CDR2 from the germline V gene are SGHAT and FQDESV (reference sequence). The CDR3: CASSQRAAGQETQYF. The CDR3, as DNA: TGTGCCAGCAGCCAGAGGGCGGCAGGACAAGAGACCCAGTACTTC.

This sequence joins TRBV18 and TRBJ1-1; tentatively, D is TRBD1 (5 bases). The V end lost 3 bases, the J end lost 2 bases, and 10 bases lay between the germline ends. The CDR3 consists of 14 residues. Germline CDR1 and CDR2: KGHSH and LQKENI. CDR3 bases: TGTGCCAGCTCACCCCAGGGCAGTAACACTGAAGCTTTCTTT. Its translation is CASSPQGSNTEAFF. Full variable domain (missing parts from reference TRBV18 and TRBJ1-1): NAGVMQNPRHLVRRRGQEARLRCSPMKGHSHVYWYRQLPEEGLKFMVYLQKENIIDESGMPKERFSAEFPKEGPSILRIQQVVRGDSAAYFCASSPQGSNTEAFFGQGTRLTVV.

This chain links TRBV27 with TRBJ2-2; D perhaps matches TRBD1 (7 bases). This CDR3 is built from 15 residues. V was pared by 8 bases and J by 2 bases, with 15 bases between. The germline V gene encodes CDR1 MNHEY and CDR2 SMNVEV (reference sequence). The CDR3 spells CASGTRDRNTGELFF. CDR3 DNA sequence: TGTGCCAGCGGAACGCGGGACAGAAACACCGGGGAGCTGTTTTTT.

V gene TRBV28 combines with J gene TRBJ1-5; 8 bases line up with TRBD1. Germline V gene sequence: CDR1 MDHEN, CDR2 SYDVKM. The CDR3 consists of 15 residues. After removal of 1 base from V and 5 bases from J, the junction contained 4 bases not matched to a gene. CDR3 amino acids: CASSLYDRGYQPQHF. Written as DNA, the CDR3 is TGTGCCAGCAGTTTATACGACAGGGGCTATCAGCCCCAGCATTTT.

This rearrangement joins TRBV28 to TRBJ2-5; 11 positions agree with TRBD1. J was trimmed by 4 bases and V by 8 bases; bases with no gene match: 6. This CDR3 spans 14 amino acids. Germline V gene data show CDR1 as MDHEN and CDR2 as SYDVKM. The CDR3, as DNA: TGTGCCAGCGGACGGACAGGGGGCAGAGAGACCCAGTACTTC. As protein: CASGRTGGRETQYF.

J is TRBJ2-5 and V is TRBV7-8; maybe TRBD1 (5 bases). The CDR3 is 15 residues long. In germline, CDR1 is SGHVS, CDR2 FQNEAQ. V lost 2 bases, J lost 1 base, and 11 bases lay in between. The CDR3 reads CASSLYDRTQETQYF. CDR3 bases: TGTGCCAGCAGCTTATATGACAGAACCCAAGAGACCCAGTACTTC. Drawing the rest from reference TRBV7-8 and TRBJ2-5, the complete variable domain is GAGVSQSPRYKVAKRGQDVALRCDPISGHVSLFWYQQALGQGPEFLTYFQNEAQLDKSGLPSDRFFAERPEGSVSTLKIQRTQQEDSAVYLCASSLYDRTQETQYFGPGTRLLVL.

J is TRBJ1-2 and V is TRBV9, with D perhaps matching TRBD1 (5 bases). V dropped 6 bases and J dropped 8 bases, with 20 bases sitting between them. This CDR3 comprises 14 residues. CDR1 is SGDLS, CDR2 YYNGEE, per germline. Here the CDR3 reads CASTLGQGIGGYTF. In DNA, the CDR3 is TGTGCCAGCACCTTAGGGCAGGGAATAGGCGGCTACACCTTC.

The chain has TRBV19 and TRBJ1-6; TRBD1 agrees at 7 bases. Germline V gene lookup returns CDR1 LNHDA and CDR2 SQIVND (reference sequence). With 7 bases clipped from V and 8 bases from J, the junction kept 11 bases outside the gene matches. The CDR3 contains 15 residues. The CDR3 DNA reads TGTGCCAGTACCTCTTTCGGACAGGTTGATTCACCCCTCCACTTT. As protein: CASTSFGQVDSPLHF.

This chain links TRBV9 with TRBJ2-5, with a possible D match to TRBD2 (6 bases). V was clipped by 4 bases and J by 2 bases, with 15 bases between them. Germline V CDR1 and CDR2: SGDLS, YYNGEE. The CDR3 length is 15 residues. For the CDR3, the DNA is TGTGCCAGCAGCCCGCGGGACTCGGTTCAAGAGACCCAGTACTTC. It specifies CASSPRDSVQETQYF. Using reference TRBV9 and TRBJ2-5 for the parts outside the CDR3, the full variable domain is DSGVTQTPKHLITATGQRVTLRCSPRSGDLSVYWYQQSLDQGLQFLIQYYNGEERAKGNILERFSAQQFPDLHSELNLSSLELGDSALYFCASSPRDSVQETQYFGPGTRLLVL.